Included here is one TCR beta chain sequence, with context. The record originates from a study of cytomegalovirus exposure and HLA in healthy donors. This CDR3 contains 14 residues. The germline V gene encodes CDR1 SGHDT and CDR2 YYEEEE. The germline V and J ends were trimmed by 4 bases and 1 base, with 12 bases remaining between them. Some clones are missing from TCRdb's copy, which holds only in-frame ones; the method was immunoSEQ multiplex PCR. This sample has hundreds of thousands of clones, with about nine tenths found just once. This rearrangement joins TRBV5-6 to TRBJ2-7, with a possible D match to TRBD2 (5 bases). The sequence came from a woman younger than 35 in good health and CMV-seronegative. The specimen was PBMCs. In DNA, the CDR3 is TGTGCCAGCAGCCAGGAGGCCGAATCCTACGAGCAGTACTTC. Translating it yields CASSQEAESYEQYF. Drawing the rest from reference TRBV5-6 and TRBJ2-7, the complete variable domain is DAGVTQSPTHLIKTRGQQVTLRCSPKSGHDTVSWYQQALGQGPQFIFQYYEEEERQRGNFPDRFSGHQFPNYSSELNVNALLLGDSALYLCASSQEAESYEQYFGPGTRLTVT.